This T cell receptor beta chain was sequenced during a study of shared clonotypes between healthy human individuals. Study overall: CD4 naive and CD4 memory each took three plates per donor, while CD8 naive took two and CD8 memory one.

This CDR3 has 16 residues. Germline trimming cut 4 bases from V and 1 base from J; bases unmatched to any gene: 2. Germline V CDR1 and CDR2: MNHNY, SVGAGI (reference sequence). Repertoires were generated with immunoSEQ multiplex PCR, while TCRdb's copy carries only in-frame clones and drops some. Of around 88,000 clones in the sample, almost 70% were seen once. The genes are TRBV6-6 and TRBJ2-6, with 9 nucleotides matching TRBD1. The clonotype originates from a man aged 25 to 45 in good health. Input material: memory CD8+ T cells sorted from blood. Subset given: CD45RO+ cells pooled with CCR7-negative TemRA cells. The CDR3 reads CASSSDRGSGANVLTF. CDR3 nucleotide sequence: TGTGCCAGCAGTTCGGACAGGGGTTCTGGGGCCAACGTCCTGACTTTC.